The source of this T cell receptor beta chain is a study of Tregs in tolerant kidney transplant recipients. Per the germline V gene, CDR1 is LNHDA and CDR2 is SQIVND (reference sequence). V lost 5 bases to trimming and J lost 3 bases; unmatched junction nucleotides: 10. CDR3 length equals 16 residues. The protocol was immunoSEQ multiplex PCR, while the TCRdb copy is restricted to in-frame clones and leaves out a portion. The sample has under 20,000 clones, approximately 85% seen once. General study findings and limits: Biological reproducibility was not directly addressed, but technical replication error appeared minimal. Validation in larger populations is needed because few patients were studied.

Comment on this clone: The antigen remains undetermined.

Unstimulated Tregs (CD4+CD25+CD127-) and CD4+CD25- non-Tregs were sorted from PBMCs. Before regulatory T cell sorting, thawed PBMCs rested overnight at 37°C in approximately 200 IU/ml IL-2. Sequencing used Tregs from blood. This chain joins TRBV19 and TRBJ2-3, with 8 bases lining up with TRBD1. This clonotype originated in a human donor in good health. The CDR3 region is CASSLRTGPGTDTQYF. CDR3 DNA: TGTGCCAGTAGTCTTCGGACAGGGCCAGGGACAGATACGCAGTATTTT.